These T cell receptor beta chains were read from a single sample in a study of blood T cell repertoires in COVID-19. Repertoires were generated with immunoSEQ multiplex PCR, while TCRdb's copy carries only in-frame clones and drops some. This sample has 95,000 to 150,000 clones, with 75% to 90% found just once. The sequencing sample was made of peripheral blood. Receptor source: a man in his forties with acute or convalescent COVID-19. Each CDR3 is given with its conserved first and last residue. The D gene is left open where the match is weak. Not every row has a clone size; where given, it reads once, few, many or a size class.

d_call: TRBD1
v_call: TRBV30
clone_size: NA
j_call: TRBJ1-5
cdr3_aa: CAWSNPTGGYSSNQPQHF
cdr3_nt: TGTGCCTGGAGTAACCCGACAGGGGGCTATTCGAGCAATCAGCCCCAGCATTTT

d_call: TRBD2
v_call: TRBV5-1
clone_size: NA
j_call: TRBJ2-7
cdr3_aa: CASSPTFSGDYEQYF
cdr3_nt: TGCGCCAGCAGCCCCACCTTTAGCGGGGACTACGAGCAGTACTTC

d_call: NA
v_call: TRBV6-1
clone_size: NA
j_call: TRBJ1-2
cdr3_aa: CASSDSGGGYGYTF
cdr3_nt: TGTGCCAGCAGTGATTCGGGGGGCGGCTATGGCTACACCTTC

d_call: TRBD1
v_call: TRBV2
clone_size: NA
j_call: TRBJ1-4
cdr3_aa: CASSVWDSDEKLFF
cdr3_nt: TGTGCCAGCAGTGTGTGGGACAGCGATGAAAAACTGTTTTTT

d_call: NA
v_call: TRBV29-1
clone_size: NA
j_call: TRBJ1-3
cdr3_aa: CSVADLLSGNTIYF
cdr3_nt: TGCAGCGTTGCGGACTTACTCTCTGGAAACACCATATATTTT

d_call: NA
v_call: TRBV6-2/TRBV6-3
clone_size: NA
j_call: TRBJ1-1
cdr3_aa: CASSSLRDNTEAFF
cdr3_nt: TGTGCCAGCAGTTCCCTTAGAGATAACACTGAAGCTTTCTTT

d_call: TRBD1
v_call: TRBV5-4
clone_size: NA
j_call: TRBJ1-2
cdr3_aa: CASSKDRSNYGYTF
cdr3_nt: TGTGCCAGCAGCAAGGACAGGAGTAACTATGGCTACACCTTC

d_call: NA
v_call: TRBV18
clone_size: NA
j_call: TRBJ1-6
cdr3_aa: CASSPRQDRDSPLHF
cdr3_nt: TGTGCCAGCTCACCACGCCAGGACAGAGATTCACCCCTCCACTTT

d_call: NA
v_call: TRBV5-1
clone_size: NA
j_call: TRBJ2-2
cdr3_aa: CASNSGLNTGELFF
cdr3_nt: TGCGCCAGCAATTCCGGACTGAACACCGGGGAGCTGTTTTTT

d_call: NA
v_call: TRBV6-1
clone_size: NA
j_call: TRBJ1-1
cdr3_aa: CASSERGGNTEAFF
cdr3_nt: TGTGCCAGCAGTGAACGGGGGGGGAACACTGAAGCTTTCTTT

d_call: NA
v_call: TRBV6-5
clone_size: NA
j_call: TRBJ1-4
cdr3_aa: CAISQYPNEKLFF
cdr3_nt: TGTGCCATCTCACAGTATCCTAATGAAAAACTGTTTTTT

d_call: NA
v_call: TRBV5-1
clone_size: NA
j_call: TRBJ2-7
cdr3_aa: CASSLVEGTYEQYF
cdr3_nt: TGCGCCAGCAGCTTGGTGGAGGGCACCTACGAGCAGTACTTC

d_call: NA
v_call: TRBV7-2
clone_size: NA
j_call: TRBJ1-5
cdr3_aa: CASSLAGAAGVGRQPQHF
cdr3_nt: TGTGCCAGCAGCTTAGCGGGGGCGGCAGGGGTAGGGCGTCAGCCCCAGCATTTT

d_call: NA
v_call: TRBV5-5
clone_size: NA
j_call: TRBJ2-3
cdr3_aa: CASSQTGVTDTQYF
cdr3_nt: TGTGCCAGCAGCCAGACAGGAGTCACAGATACGCAGTATTTT

d_call: TRBD2
v_call: TRBV11-2
clone_size: NA
j_call: TRBJ2-1
cdr3_aa: CASSLSRTSGRVSYNEQFF
cdr3_nt: TGTGCCAGCAGCTTATCGCGCACTAGCGGGAGGGTTTCCTACAATGAGCAGTTCTTC

d_call: TRBD1
v_call: TRBV9
clone_size: NA
j_call: TRBJ1-4
cdr3_aa: CASSAGQMEEKLFF
cdr3_nt: TGTGCCAGCAGCGCGGGACAGATGGAAGAAAAACTGTTTTTT

d_call: NA
v_call: TRBV30
clone_size: NA
j_call: TRBJ1-5
cdr3_aa: CAWGEWGQPQHF
cdr3_nt: TGTGCCTGGGGGGAATGGGGCCAGCCCCAGCATTTT

d_call: NA
v_call: TRBV4-1
clone_size: NA
j_call: TRBJ2-7
cdr3_aa: CASSQDAPPAAPSYEQYF
cdr3_nt: TGCGCCAGCAGCCAAGATGCCCCACCAGCGGCGCCTTCCTACGAGCAGTACTTC

d_call: NA
v_call: TRBV9
clone_size: NA
j_call: TRBJ2-1
cdr3_aa: CASSTRTDSSYNEQFF
cdr3_nt: TGTGCCAGCAGCACCCGGACAGATAGCTCCTACAATGAGCAGTTCTTC

d_call: TRBD1
v_call: TRBV15
clone_size: NA
j_call: TRBJ2-1
cdr3_aa: CATSRVGTGGHEQFF
cdr3_nt: TGTGCCACCAGCAGAGTCGGGACAGGGGGCCATGAGCAGTTCTTC

d_call: NA
v_call: TRBV2
clone_size: NA
j_call: TRBJ1-5
cdr3_aa: CAIPRGQPQHF
cdr3_nt: TGTGCCATCCCACGAGGGCAGCCCCAGCATTTT

d_call: TRBD2
v_call: TRBV5-1
clone_size: once
j_call: TRBJ2-1
cdr3_aa: CASSPLAGTNEQFF
cdr3_nt: TGCGCCAGCAGCCCCTTAGCGGGAACGAATGAGCAGTTCTTC

d_call: TRBD2
v_call: TRBV7-2
clone_size: once
j_call: TRBJ2-5
cdr3_aa: CASSPGLAGETQYF
cdr3_nt: TGTGCCAGCAGCCCGGGACTAGCGGGAGAGACCCAGTACTTC

d_call: TRBD1
v_call: TRBV18
clone_size: NA
j_call: TRBJ1-4
cdr3_aa: CASSPRQGRGDGLFF
cdr3_nt: TGTGCCAGCTCCCCGAGACAGGGGCGAGGGGATGGACTGTTTTTT

d_call: NA
v_call: TRBV18
clone_size: NA
j_call: TRBJ2-5
cdr3_aa: CASSPGGPKSFEETQYF
cdr3_nt: TGTGCCAGCTCACCAGGAGGACCCAAATCATTCGAAGAGACCCAGTACTTC

d_call: TRBD1
v_call: TRBV7-8
clone_size: NA
j_call: TRBJ1-1
cdr3_aa: CASSFRGAGGLLPSYEAFF
cdr3_nt: TGTGCCAGCAGCTTCCGTGGGGCAGGGGGCCTTCTCCCATCGTATGAAGCTTTCTTT